This TCR beta chain was retrieved from a study of cytomegalovirus exposure and HLA in healthy donors. Losses at the gene ends were 0 bases for V and 4 bases for J; bases not matched to a gene: 5. The CDR3 contains 15 residues. Germline values: CDR1 LGHNA, CDR2 YSLEER. Study-level results: Later analysis indicated greater clonal expansion among HLA-associated TCR beta chains than among equally common other chains. Later analysis demonstrated an association between a missense DCLRE1C variant and TCR beta V- and J-gene trimming. The study labeled more than 150 TCR beta chains cytomegalovirus-associated.

This clone was seen only a few times. Its antigen is still unknown. 13 Jbeta primers and 60 Vbeta primers were used for the PCR. TCRdb's copy holds only in-frame clones and misses some; the assay was immunoSEQ multiplex PCR. The sample includes under 150,000 clones, around 82% seen only once; the top ten take 6.8%. V is TRBV4-3 and J is TRBJ1-1; TRBD1 aligns across 7 bases. This TCR was sampled from a man between 40 and 49 years old in good health and CMV-seropositive. The sequenced sample was PBMCs. The CDR3 DNA sequence: TGCGCCAGCAGCCAAGATGCCGACAGGGTCACTGAAGCTTTCTTT. This sequence encodes CASSQDADRVTEAFF.